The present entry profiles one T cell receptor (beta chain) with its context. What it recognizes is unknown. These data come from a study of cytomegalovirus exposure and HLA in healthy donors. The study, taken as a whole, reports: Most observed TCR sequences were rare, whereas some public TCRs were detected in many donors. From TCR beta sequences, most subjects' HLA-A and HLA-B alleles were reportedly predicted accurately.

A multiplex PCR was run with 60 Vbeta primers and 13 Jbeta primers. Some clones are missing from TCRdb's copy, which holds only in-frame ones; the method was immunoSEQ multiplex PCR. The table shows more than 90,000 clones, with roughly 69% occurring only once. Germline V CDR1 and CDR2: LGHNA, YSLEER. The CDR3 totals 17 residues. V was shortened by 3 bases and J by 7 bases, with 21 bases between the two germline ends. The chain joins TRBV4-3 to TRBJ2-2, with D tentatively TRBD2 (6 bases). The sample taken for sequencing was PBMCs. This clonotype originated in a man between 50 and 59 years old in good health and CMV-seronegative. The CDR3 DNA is TGCGCCAGCAGCCACCGCTGGGGGGTAGCCGGGAGCGGGGAGCTGTTTTTT. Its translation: CASSHRWGVAGSGELFF.